These T cell receptor beta chains were read from a single sample in a study of Ad26.COV2.S vaccination and SARS-CoV-2 variants. Data came from immunoSEQ multiplex PCR; TCRdb stores just in-frame clones and leaves some out. The table shows 320,000 or so clones, with around 90% occurring only once. Material: peripheral blood, obtained in a trial of Ad26.COV2.S vaccine versus placebo. Receptors originate from a person between 18 and 65 years old who received the Ad26.COV2.S COVID-19 vaccine or a placebo. Each CDR3 is given with its conserved first and last residue. Fields, in order: J gene, V gene, D gene, CDR3 protein, CDR3 DNA. A D gene is named only where the DNA matches it firmly.

TRBJ1-4 | TRBV27 | NA | CASSPPGAKEKLFF | TGTGCCAGCAGCCCCCCGGGGGCTAAAGAAAAACTGTTTTTT
TRBJ2-3 | TRBV5-4 | NA | CASLDYRVGTDTQYF | TGTGCCAGCCTCGATTATCGGGTAGGCACAGATACGCAGTATTTT
TRBJ1-2 | TRBV19 | TRBD1 | CASSILTGVPSYGYTF | TGTGCCAGTAGTATCCTCACAGGGGTCCCTAGCTATGGCTACACCTTC
TRBJ2-7 | TRBV18 | NA | CASSKGAQTYEQYF | TGTGCCAGCTCAAAAGGGGCCCAAACCTACGAGCAGTACTTC
TRBJ2-6 | TRBV4-1 | TRBD1 | CASSQDRGQGKSGANVLTF | TGCGCCAGCAGCCAAGATAGGGGACAGGGGAAATCTGGGGCCAACGTCCTGACTTTC
TRBJ2-5 | TRBV7-9 | NA | CASTNHPRETQYF | TGTGCCAGCACCAATCACCCGAGGGAGACCCAGTACTTC
TRBJ1-6 | TRBV27 | TRBD1 | CASSGQGDYNSPLHF | TGTGCCAGCAGTGGACAGGGGGATTATAATTCACCCCTCCACTTT
TRBJ1-2 | TRBV5-1 | NA | CASSSRGDLGYTF | TGCGCCAGCAGCTCCAGGGGCGATCTGGGCTACACCTTC
TRBJ2-3 | TRBV7-2 | TRBD2 | CASRGTSGGAPDTQYF | TGTGCCAGCAGGGGAACTAGCGGGGGGGCCCCAGATACGCAGTATTTT
TRBJ1-6 | TRBV3-1/TRBV3-2 | NA | CASSQEIQPNSPLHF | TGTGCCAGCAGCCAAGAAATACAACCCAATTCACCCCTCCACTTT
TRBJ1-1 | TRBV19 | TRBD1 | CASQKGGTGGTEAFF | TGTGCCAGTCAAAAAGGAGGAACAGGGGGGACTGAAGCTTTCTTT
TRBJ2-7 | TRBV19 | TRBD1 | CASSQDRGGPYEQYF | TGTGCCAGTAGCCAGGACAGGGGGGGGCCCTACGAGCAGTACTTC
TRBJ1-1 | TRBV3-1/TRBV3-2 | NA | CASSSFGVTEAFF | TGTGCCAGCAGCTCATTCGGGGTCACTGAAGCTTTCTTT